What follows is one T cell receptor beta chain and its context. V was clipped by 7 bases and J by 5 bases; unmatched bases: 6. Germline V gene data show CDR1 as SQVTM and CDR2 as ANQGSEA. This CDR3 contains 13 residues. Assay: immunoSEQ multiplex PCR; the TCRdb copy retains only in-frame clones and omits some. The sample lists 130,000 to 150,000 clones, roughly 84% occurring once. The time point denotes: baseline pretreatment blood. The treatment is: 15 Gy SBRT to primary tumor, nephrectomy 4 weeks later. Blood was sampled at baseline, 2 weeks and 4 weeks after SBRT. The tumor was a clear cell renal cell carcinoma. This sample was included in a study of radiation and T cells in renal cell carcinoma.

The receptor was isolated from a woman aged 45 to 65 with renal cell carcinoma. The rearrangement links TRBV29-1 to TRBJ1-5, with 9 bases identical to TRBD1. The source was blood, collected from a patient whose treatment included radiotherapy and nephrectomy. The CDR3 spells CSAGQGTDQPQHF. The DNA for the CDR3 is TGCAGCGCCGGACAGGGGACCGATCAGCCCCAGCATTTT.